These T cell receptor beta chains were read from a single sample in a study of T cell responses to AZD1222 COVID-19 vaccine. Some clones are missing from TCRdb's copy, which holds only in-frame ones; the method was immunoSEQ multiplex PCR. The sample carries 120,000 to 150,000 clones, around 89% recorded once. Sequencing used peripheral blood, obtained on day 0 of AZD1222 vaccination. These receptors originate from an adult in good health. Each CDR3 is given with its conserved first and last residue. The D gene is left open where the match is weak. The size of a clone is reported for some rows only, either as once, few or many, or as a class for expanded clones.

NA,TRBJ1-4,TRBV30,NA,CAWSVAAGTTTWKLFF,TGTGCCTGGAGTGTAGCCGCCGGGACAACCACTTGGAAACTGTTTTTT
NA,TRBJ1-1,TRBV5-1,NA,CASSLKVSRRRPGAFF,TGCGCCAGCAGCTTGAAGGTTTCTAGGCGGCGCCCTGGAGCTTTCTTT
TRBD1,TRBJ2-3,TRBV5-1,few,CASSLVGQGAGTDTQYF,TGCGCCAGCAGCTTGGTAGGTCAGGGGGCCGGCACAGATACGCAGTATTTT
NA,TRBJ1-1,TRBV7-9,NA,CASSSPFRQGGTEAFF,TGTGCCAGCAGCTCTCCCTTTCGCCAGGGTGGCACTGAAGCTTTCTTT
NA,TRBJ1-6,TRBV4-1,NA,CASSQENRADYNSPLHF,TGCGCCAGCAGCCAAGAGAATCGGGCCGACTATAATTCACCCCTCCACTTT
NA,TRBJ1-2,TRBV4-1,NA,CASSQFDTSYGYTF,TGCGCCAGCAGCCAATTTGACACCAGCTATGGCTACACCTTC
NA,TRBJ2-7,TRBV7-9,NA,CASSPYRDKGIHEQYF,TGTGCCAGCAGCCCGTACCGGGACAAAGGTATCCACGAGCAGTACTTC
NA,TRBJ2-3,TRBV5-1,NA,CASSLTFTDTQYF,TGCGCCAGCAGCTTAACATTCACAGATACGCAGTATTTT
TRBD2,TRBJ2-1,TRBV10-3,NA,CAISPGTSGRDEQFF,TGTGCCATCAGTCCCGGGACTAGCGGGAGGGATGAGCAGTTCTTC
NA,TRBJ2-1,TRBV7-9,once,CASSLLWESNEQFF,TGTGCCAGCAGCTTATTATGGGAGAGCAATGAGCAGTTCTTC
NA,TRBJ1-3,TRBV14,NA,CASSPLGNTIYF,TGTGCCAGCAGCCCACTAGGAAACACCATATATTTT
NA,TRBJ1-5,TRBV28,NA,CAGGGNQPQHF,TGTGCCGGAGGGGGGAATCAGCCCCAGCATTTT
NA,TRBJ1-2,TRBV6-5,NA,CASSYSTGDGYTF,TGTGCCAGCAGTTACTCCACGGGGGATGGCTACACCTTC
NA,TRBJ1-2,TRBV6-5,NA,CASSYSMDSNYGYTF,TGTGCCAGCAGTTACTCGATGGACAGTAACTATGGCTACACCTTC
NA,TRBJ1-2,TRBV5-1,NA,CASSSRGDFYGYTF,TGCGCCAGCAGCTCGAGAGGGGACTTCTATGGCTACACCTTC
NA,TRBJ2-7,TRBV7-3,NA,CASSLRAESNYEQYF,TGTGCCAGCAGCTTAAGGGCAGAATCTAACTACGAGCAGTACTTC
TRBD1,TRBJ1-2,TRBV5-1,NA,CASSLSTGTGYTF,TGCGCCAGCAGCTTGTCGACAGGGACCGGCTACACCTTC
TRBD1,TRBJ1-1,TRBV19,NA,CASSTGTGGGSTEAFF,TGTGCCAGTAGTACCGGGACAGGGGGCGGGAGCACTGAAGCTTTCTTT
NA,TRBJ2-5,TRBV27,NA,CASSLSWMGTQYF,TGTGCCAGCAGTTTAAGCTGGATGGGGACCCAGTACTTC
NA,TRBJ1-4,TRBV7-8,NA,CASSLLGTGLNEKLFF,TGTGCCAGCAGCCTACTTGGGACGGGACTTAATGAAAAACTGTTTTTT
TRBD1,TRBJ2-1,TRBV7-8,NA,CASSLALLGRTGGNYNEQFF,TGTGCCAGCAGCTTAGCTTTGTTGGGTAGGACAGGGGGCAACTACAATGAGCAGTTCTTC
NA,TRBJ2-1,TRBV11-2,NA,CASSLEGGTYNEQFF,TGTGCCAGCAGCTTAGAAGGGGGAACATACAATGAGCAGTTCTTC
NA,TRBJ1-1,TRBV27,NA,CASSLNNEAFF,TGTGCCAGCAGCCTCAACAATGAAGCTTTCTTT
NA,TRBJ1-1,TRBV9,NA,CASSVAPAGLNTEAFF,TGTGCCAGCAGCGTAGCCCCGGCGGGTTTGAACACTGAAGCTTTCTTT
NA,TRBJ2-1,TRBV6-5,NA,CASSSGSPSSYNEQFF,TGTGCCAGCAGTTCTGGGTCCCCGAGCTCCTACAATGAGCAGTTCTTC
NA,TRBJ2-2,TRBV5-1,few,CASSFGDTGELFF,TGCGCCAGCAGCTTTGGGGACACCGGGGAGCTGTTTTTT
NA,TRBJ1-2,TRBV6-5,NA,CASSYAPYGGYTF,TGTGCCAGCAGTTACGCCCCCTATGGGGGCTACACCTTC
NA,TRBJ2-3,TRBV11-3,NA,CASSLGRAGDTQYF,TGTGCCAGCAGCTTAGGCAGGGCGGGAGATACGCAGTATTTT
TRBD2,TRBJ2-1,TRBV25-1,NA,CASSEYRGASGRFKEFF,TGTGCCAGCAGTGAATATAGAGGCGCTAGCGGGAGGTTCAAGGAGTTCTTC
NA,TRBJ1-1,TRBV7-3,NA,CASSRDRNTEAFF,TGTGCCAGCAGCCGTGACCGTAACACTGAAGCTTTCTTT
NA,TRBJ1-2,TRBV11-2,NA,CASSLDLEYGYTF,TGTGCCAGCAGCTTAGATCTCGAGTATGGCTACACCTTC
NA,TRBJ2-3,TRBV19,once,CASGGIGRSLGTQYF,TGTGCCAGCGGAGGGATAGGGCGGTCGTTAGGTACGCAGTATTTT
TRBD1,TRBJ1-5,TRBV12-5,NA,CASGIGTVYSNQPQHF,TGTGCTAGTGGTATCGGGACAGTTTATAGCAATCAGCCCCAGCATTTT
TRBD2,TRBJ2-1,TRBV10-2,NA,CATLGLAFNEQFF,TGCGCCACCTTGGGACTAGCCTTCAATGAGCAGTTCTTC
TRBD2,TRBJ2-1,TRBV28,NA,CASSALAAEQFF,TGTGCCAGCAGTGCCCTAGCGGCGGAGCAGTTCTTC
NA,TRBJ2-1,TRBV5-1,NA,CASSLVPGSNEQFF,TGCGCCAGCAGCTTGGTGCCCGGGAGCAATGAGCAGTTCTTC
TRBD1,TRBJ1-2,TRBV19,NA,CASSRQGSNGYTF,TGTGCCAGTAGCCGACAGGGGTCGAATGGCTACACCTTC
NA,TRBJ2-7,TRBV19,NA,CASSESGKSSYEQYF,TGTGCCAGTAGTGAATCAGGGAAAAGCTCCTACGAGCAGTACTTC
NA,TRBJ2-3,TRBV15,NA,CATSRGSPITDTQYF,TGTGCCACCAGCAGAGGATCTCCCATCACAGATACGCAGTATTTT
NA,TRBJ1-1,TRBV27,NA,CASSLVPGRTEAFF,TGTGCCAGCAGTTTAGTCCCCGGGAGGACTGAAGCTTTCTTT
NA,TRBJ1-6,TRBV10-2,NA,CASQASLGGALHF,TGCGCCAGCCAAGCTTCCCTAGGGGGGGCCCTCCACTTT
TRBD1,TRBJ1-2,TRBV20-1,NA,CSLGQMDGYTF,TGCAGCCTGGGACAGATGGATGGCTACACCTTC
TRBD1,TRBJ1-2,TRBV11-2,NA,CASSSFRDSLYGYTF,TGTGCCAGCAGCTCATTTCGGGACAGCCTCTATGGCTACACCTTC
NA,TRBJ2-7,TRBV4-1,NA,CASSAPTSRSSYEQYF,TGCGCCAGCAGCGCCCCGACTAGTCGGAGCTCCTACGAGCAGTACTTC